This TCR beta chain was identified during a study of blood T cells in healthy people across ages. As for this clonotype: What it binds is unknown.

Sample-barcoded 5' priming and a J-beta primer mix drove a second PCR of 7 to 11 cycles. From the 5' RACE reads, TCRdb called clonotypes with MiXCR, one entry per CDR3 protein. Here the sample spans hundreds of thousands of distinct CDR3 sequences, under 25% being singletons. Points from the study as a whole: The study lacked donor CMV status, which possibly confounded expanded clonotype changes.

Per-sample yields of isolated PBMCs were at least 6 million. This CDR3 region has 17 residues. Germline CDR1 DFQATT, CDR2 SNEGSKA (reference sequence). V was clipped by 3 bases and J by 0 bases; unmatched bases: 10. This chain links TRBV20-1 with TRBJ2-1; 8 bases are shared with TRBD2. The sequencing sample was made of blood. This TCR was sampled from a man aged 65-85 years in good health. This chain's CDR3 is CSASDAGGTSSYNEQFF. CDR3 bases: TGCAGTGCTAGTGATGCGGGCGGGACTAGCTCCTACAATGAGCAGTTCTTC.